Each of the 17 T cell receptor beta chains below was sequenced from the same sample in a study of cytomegalovirus exposure and HLA in healthy donors. The PCR ran on 60 Vbeta and 13 Jbeta primers. TCRdb keeps only in-frame clones here, not all; method: immunoSEQ multiplex PCR. Counted here are 50,000 or so clones, 77% occurring once; the ten biggest clones make up 2.5% to 3%. The sample taken for sequencing was PBMCs. All receptors derive from a woman between 35 and 50 years old in good health and CMV-seropositive.

The chain is built from TRBV21-1 and TRBJ1-1; the D segment call TRBD1 is taken from the table without a DNA check. TRBV21-1 is marked as a pseudogene. The CDR3 totals 14 residues. The CDR3 spells CASTRDSENTEAFF. For the CDR3, the DNA is TGTGCCAGCACCCGGGACAGCGAGAACACTGAAGCTTTCTTT.

CDR3 bases: TGTGCCAGCAGCTTAGACCAGCGAGATGGCTACACCTTC. The encoded protein is CASSLDQRDGYTF. The chain recombines TRBV7-2 with TRBJ1-2; unclear D gene. CDR3 length: 13 amino acids. V lost 1 base, J lost 6 bases, and 9 bases lay in between. Germline lookup yields CDR1 SGHTA and CDR2 FQGNSA.

This clone was counted once. The rearrangement uses TRBV5-1 and TRBJ2-5; 9 bases agree with TRBD2. With V trimmed by 7 bases and J by 5 bases, 12 bases remained unmatched. The CDR3 length is 15 residues. Germline CDR1 reads SGHRS; CDR2 reads YFSETQ. CDR3 nucleotides: TGCGCCAGCTCTAGAAGGCGGGGGGGCGAGGAGACCCAGTACTTC. The encoded protein is CASSRRRGGEETQYF.

The chain carries TRBV7-6 and TRBJ2-1; 10 bases fit TRBD2. This CDR3 spans 16 amino acids. CDR1 and CDR2 (germline): SGHVS, FNYEAQ. With 3 bases clipped from V and 1 base from J, the junction kept 3 bases outside the gene matches. As DNA, the CDR3 is TGTGCCAGCAGCTTCGGACTAGCGGTATCCTACAATGAGCAGTTCTTC. It codes for CASSFGLAVSYNEQFF.

This sequence joins TRBV7-2 and TRBJ1-5; D ambiguous. Germline-derived CDR1 and CDR2 are SGHTA and FQGNSA. This CDR3 has 14 amino acids. The V and J ends lost 5 bases and 0 bases respectively, with 8 bases between them. The CDR3 protein is CASSAYSSNQPQHF. CDR3 coding DNA: TGTGCCAGCAGCGCATACAGTAGCAATCAGCCCCAGCATTTT.

In its sample, this clone was seen once. This chain joins TRBV2 and TRBJ2-2, with 7 positions matching TRBD1. CDR1 is SNHLY, CDR2 FYNNEI, per germline. The length of the CDR3 is 14 residues. V trimming: 7 bases; J trimming: 1 base; junction bases outside the gene matches: 3. The CDR3 DNA follows: TGTGCCAGCAAAGGGACAGTGAACACCGGGGAGCTGTTTTTT. Its translation is CASKGTVNTGELFF.

The V and J genes are TRBV20-1 and TRBJ2-7; D is undetermined. Germline V CDR1 and CDR2: DFQATT, SNEGSKA (reference sequence). V was pared by 5 bases and J by 6 bases, with 11 bases between. The length of the CDR3 is 11 residues. The CDR3 reads CSAWRAREQYF. The DNA of the CDR3 is TGCAGTGCTTGGAGAGCGCGCGAGCAGTACTTC.

The rearrangement joins TRBV14 to TRBJ2-1; 7 bases fit TRBD2. V lost 4 bases to trimming and J lost 0 bases; unmatched junction nucleotides: 9. CDR1 and CDR2 from the germline V gene are SGHDN and FVKESK. This CDR3 comprises 17 residues. The CDR3, as DNA: TGTGCCAGCAGCCCTAATGGGGGGGGGTACTCCTACAATGAGCAGTTCTTC. This sequence encodes CASSPNGGGYSYNEQFF.

CDR3 in amino acids: CASKGADGYTF. The CDR3 DNA is TGTGCCAGCAAGGGGGCAGATGGCTACACCTTC. The chain combines TRBV27 with TRBJ1-2, with 7 bases identical to TRBD1. Germline CDR1 is MNHEY and CDR2 is SMNVEV (reference sequence). Unmatched junction bases numbered 2, after V lost 7 bases and J lost 6 bases. The CDR3 sequence is 11 residues long.

In its sample, this clone was seen once. J is TRBJ2-5 and V is TRBV2; D is undetermined. Looked up from germline, CDR1 is SNHLY and CDR2 is FYNNEI. V was pared by 4 bases and J by 5 bases, with 5 bases between. This CDR3 region has 11 residues. The CDR3 here is CASSVRETQYF. CDR3 DNA sequence: TGTGCCAGCAGTGTTCGTGAGACCCAGTACTTC.

The J gene is TRBJ1-2, the V gene TRBV30, with 7 positions matching TRBD1. CDR3 size: 11 residues. V shed 4 bases, J shed 8 bases, and the junction held 4 bases outside the gene matches. Germline V gives CDR1 GTSNPN, CDR2 SVGIG (reference sequence). The CDR3 protein is CAWNRGDGYTF. CDR3 nucleotide sequence: TGTGCCTGGAACAGGGGAGACGGCTACACCTTC.

The CDR3 sequence: CASSPSGQGNQPQHF. The CDR3 nucleotides read TGTGCCAGCAGCCCGAGTGGACAGGGCAATCAGCCCCAGCATTTT. The gene calls are TRBV7-9 and TRBJ1-5; 7 nucleotides match TRBD1. The CDR3 runs to 15 residues. With V trimmed by 5 bases and J by 2 bases, 6 bases remained unmatched. Germline V gene lookup returns CDR1 SEHNR and CDR2 FQNEAQ (reference sequence).

This clone has only a few counts. V is TRBV7-2 and J is TRBJ1-2; D is perhaps TRBD1 (6 bases). Trimming took 2 bases from V and 8 from J, leaving 18 bases between them. The CDR3 runs 15 residues. The germline CDR1 and CDR2 sequences are SGHTA and FQGNSA. CDR3 DNA sequence: TGTGCCAGCAGCTTAACGACAGGAGATGGAAGGGGCTACACCTTC. This codes for CASSLTTGDGRGYTF.

This clone was picked up one time. This rearrangement joins TRBV5-1 to TRBJ1-1, with D maybe TRBD1 (6 bases). V gave up 0 bases and J gave up 4 bases, with 10 bases separating them. The CDR3 runs 14 residues. Germline CDR1 reads SGHRS; CDR2 reads YFSETQ. The DNA of the CDR3 is TGCGCCAGCAGCTTGGCGGGGGGCGCCACTGAAGCTTTCTTT. Its protein product is CASSLAGGATEAFF.

The CDR3 protein is CASSPQKGRGSYEQYF. The DNA of the CDR3 is TGCGCCAGCAGTCCCCAGAAGGGGAGGGGGTCCTACGAGCAGTACTTC. V usage is TRBV10-2 and J usage is TRBJ2-7; TRBD2 might be the D (7 bases). Per the germline V gene, CDR1 is WSHSY and CDR2 is SAAADI. The V and J ends lost 5 bases and 1 base respectively, with 18 bases between them. The CDR3 length is 16 residues.

The rearrangement joins TRBV15 to TRBJ2-5, with 11 bases identical to TRBD1. The CDR3 length is 14 residues. Trimming took 5 bases from V and 3 from J; bases not matched to a gene: 2. The germline V gene encodes CDR1 LNHNV and CDR2 YYDKDF (reference sequence). Here the CDR3 DNA reads TGTGCCACCAGCCTGGGACAGGGGGAAGAGACCCAGTACTTC. Translation: CATSLGQGEETQYF.

CDR3 nucleotides: TGTGCCAGCAGCTTGGAAGGGGGCAGTTTTGAGCAGTTCTTC. Its protein is CASSLEGGSFEQFF. The chain recombines TRBV5-4 with TRBJ2-1, with 7 bases identical to TRBD1. Unmatched junction bases numbered 6, after V lost 0 bases and J lost 9 bases. This CDR3 spans 14 amino acids. Per the germline V gene, CDR1 is SGHNT and CDR2 is YYREEE (reference sequence).